The present TCR beta chain was sequenced within a study of PD-L1 blockade in urothelial cancer. Study at large: Analysis of the blood was performed 3 weeks (second dose) and 6 weeks after treatment start. Counts from blood samples showed a median of roughly 140,000 T cells.

PCRs were each spiked with synthetic TCR analog templates. The method was immunoSEQ multiplex PCR; TCRdb's version includes in-frame clones alone and lacks a portion of them. The profile shows some 100,000 clones, roughly nine tenths of them singletons. Per germline, CDR1 MDHEN and CDR2 SYDVKM. This CDR3 contains 15 residues. Trimming took off 5 bases at V and 2 bases at J, with 12 bases between the two ends. This TCR came from a woman aged 80 or over with urothelial cancer. The specimen was PBMCs, collected around atezolizumab (anti-PD-L1) treatment. The chain couples TRBV28 to TRBJ2-2; no clear D gene. The CDR3 DNA sequence: TGTGCCAGCAGTGCTCCCGGGTCTAACACCGGGGAGCTGTTTTTT. Protein: CASSAPGSNTGELFF.